The clone carrying this TCR beta chain is medium-sized. This record belongs to a study of CD4 and CD8 cells across lung adenocarcinoma regions. CDR1 MNHNY and CDR2 SVGAGI come from the germline V gene (reference sequence). The CDR3 extends over 15 amino acids. Donors had localized lung adenocarcinoma, a non-small cell lung cancer. MiXCR was run by TCRdb on the PCR reads, yielding one entry per CDR3 protein. The repertoire includes roughly 20,000 distinct CDR3 sequences, more than 45% of them detected once, and less than 20% sits in the top ten. The source is a male donor with lung adenocarcinoma. The CD4 and CD8 labels of this study may be unreliable. The chain is built from TRBV6-6 and TRBJ2-1; 9 bases fit TRBD1. TRBJ2-7 matches the DNA end more closely, so the J call is doubtful. Material for sequencing was CD4+ T cells from the margin of a lung tumor. CDR3 DNA: TGTGCCAGCAGGATACAGGGGGCAACCTCCTACGAGCAGTACTTC. Its protein product is CASRIQGATSYEQYF.